The 18 T cell receptor beta chains listed next were all sequenced from one sample in a study of cytomegalovirus exposure and HLA in healthy donors (dated by TCRdb to 2015 to 2018). The library was built by means of the immunoSEQ multiplex PCR assay. A mixture of 60 forward primers for TCR Vbeta segments and 13 reverse primers for TCR Jbeta segments was used in the multiplex PCR. This immuneACCESS table, as held by TCRdb, lists in-frame sequences with V and J called but not all clones. Of the missing ones, under half trace to an unresolved V gene in checked studies; the others have no known cause. This sample comprises 150,000 to 200,000 clones, about 84% of them detected only once. The leading ten clones occupy approximately 14% of the sample. Specimen: PBMCs. These receptors were obtained from a woman aged 25-40 years in good health and CMV-seropositive.

In DNA, the CDR3 is TGTGCCATCAGTGACCCTCCAGGTCCGGTTTTTACCTATGGCTACACCTTC. The encoded protein is CAISDPPGPVFTYGYTF. The chain uses TRBV10-3 and TRBJ1-2; no reliable D call. The V end was cut by 3 bases, the J end by 4 bases, with 21 bases between. Germline CDR1 is ENHRY and CDR2 is SYGVKD. The CDR3 length is 17 residues.

The chain couples TRBV11-3 to TRBJ2-7; D may be TRBD1 (5 bases). V lost 1 base, J lost 12 bases, and 13 bases lay in between. The CDR3 runs to 12 residues. In germline, CDR1 is SGHNT, CDR2 YENEEA. The CDR3 region has the DNA TGTGCCAGCAGCTTAGTAACAGGCCGGCGGTACTTC. Translating it yields CASSLVTGRRYF.

The chain joins TRBV4-2 to TRBJ2-7; no reliable D call. CDR1 and CDR2 (germline): LGHNA, YNFKEQ. The CDR3 runs 12 residues. Trimming stripped 3 bases from V and 3 bases from J, with 6 bases between. In nucleotides, the CDR3 is TGTGCCAGCAGCCAGATCGGCTACGAGCAGTACTTC. Translating it yields CASSQIGYEQYF.

This chain uses TRBV7-2 with TRBJ1-2; D possibly corresponds to TRBD1 (6 bases). CDR1 is SGHTA and CDR2 is FQGNSA in the germline V gene. Trimming shortened V by 1 base and J by 5 bases, and 17 bases separated the two germline ends. The CDR3 spans 16 residues. CDR3 in amino acids: CASSLGPQGLWYGYTF. In DNA, the CDR3 is TGTGCCAGCAGCTTAGGCCCCCAGGGGCTCTGGTATGGCTACACCTTC.

The chain links TRBV7-9 to TRBJ2-3; 14 nucleotides agree with TRBD2. Germline CDR1 reads SEHNR; CDR2 reads FQNEAQ (reference sequence). V trimming: 3 bases; J trimming: 2 bases; junction bases outside the gene matches: 7. The CDR3 consists of 18 residues. CDR3 loop: CASSFGTSGRLYTDTQYF. For the CDR3, the DNA is TGTGCCAGCAGCTTTGGGACTAGCGGGAGACTTTACACAGATACGCAGTATTTT. The full variable domain, completed using reference TRBV7-9 and TRBJ2-3, is DTGVSQNPRHKITKRGQNVTFRCDPISEHNRLYWYRQTLGQGPEFLTYFQNEAQLEKSRLLSDRFSAERPKGSFSTLEIQRTEQGDSAMYLCASSFGTSGRLYTDTQYFGPGTRLTVL.

This sequence joins TRBV7-9 and TRBJ1-5; 8 positions agree with TRBD1. This CDR3 spans 15 amino acids. V lost 5 bases to trimming and J lost 5 bases; unmatched junction nucleotides: 8. Germline V gene lookup returns CDR1 SEHNR and CDR2 FQNEAQ (reference sequence). The CDR3 bases are TGTGCCAGCAGCGACGGACAGGGAGGGTATCAGCCCCAGCATTTT. Its translation is CASSDGQGGYQPQHF.

The chain links TRBV23-1 to TRBJ2-7; D is ambiguous. TRBV23-1 is assigned to the ORF class and has an uncertain function. Trimming took 6 bases from V and 3 from J, leaving 24 bases between them. The CDR3 is made up of 17 amino acids. The CDR3 DNA sequence: TGCGCCAGCAGATACTACCTAATTACCCCACACCTCTACGAGCAGTACTTC. It encodes CASRYYLITPHLYEQYF.

The chain has TRBV18 and TRBJ2-7; D is unresolved. The germline V and J ends were trimmed by 5 bases and 5 bases, with 10 bases remaining between them. The CDR3 spans 12 residues. Germline CDR1 and CDR2: KGHSH and LQKENI. The CDR3 DNA reads as TGTGCCAGCTCAGTTAGCATGGACGAGCAGTACTTC. It codes for CASSVSMDEQYF.

The rearrangement links TRBV10-3 to TRBJ2-7; D perhaps matches TRBD1 (7 bases). This CDR3 region has 13 residues. Trimming removed 11 bases from V and 2 bases from J, with 16 bases in between. Germline CDR1 reads ENHRY; CDR2 reads SYGVKD. CDR3 loop: CAAGQPATYEQYF. CDR3 DNA: TGTGCCGCGGGACAGCCAGCCACCTACGAGCAGTACTTC.

The V and J genes are TRBV6-1 and TRBJ2-3, with a weak D call TRBD1 (6 bases). V lost 8 bases to trimming and J lost 4 bases, with 13 bases between them. In germline, CDR1 is MNHNS, CDR2 SASEGT. The CDR3 has 13 residues. The chain's CDR3 is CASSQGPPDTQYF. CDR3 sequence (DNA): TGTGCCAGCTCACAGGGCCCCCCAGATACGCAGTATTTT.

This clone occurred a few times. V is TRBV5-1 and J is TRBJ1-4; maybe TRBD1 (5 bases). V lost 4 bases and J lost 7, with 17 bases in between. Germline CDR1 and CDR2: SGHRS and YFSETQ. The CDR3 is 15 amino acids. Here the CDR3 DNA reads TGCGCCAGCAGCGAGGCGCGGGGTAGGGGTGAAAAACTGTTTTTT. Protein: CASSEARGRGEKLFF.

This clone came up a few times. Germline is not matched at one junction end, which may reflect a read error. Other DNA variants within this sample encode the same CDR3. The CDR3 DNA reads TGCGCCAGCAGCCACGCACATACCACCTACAATGAGCAGTTCTTC. Residues: CASSHAHTTYNEQFF. The chain employs TRBV7-3 and TRBJ2-1; D gene uncertain. The CDR3 is 15 amino acids. Germline CDR1 is SGHTA and CDR2 is FQGTGA.

The DNA for the CDR3 is TGCGCCAGCAGCTTGGGAGCCGCCGGTGGGGCCATAACTAATGAAAAACTGTTTTTT. As protein: CASSLGAAGGAITNEKLFF. The V call is TRBV5-1, the J call TRBJ1-4; D is perhaps TRBD1 (5 bases). The CDR3 extends over 19 amino acids. Germline V lookup: CDR1 SGHRS, CDR2 YFSETQ. V gave up 0 bases and J gave up 1 base, with 19 bases separating them.

V is TRBV9 and J is TRBJ2-5; tentative D call: TRBD1 (6 bases). This CDR3 contains 15 residues. Trimming shortened V by 3 bases and J by 4 bases, and 16 bases separated the two germline ends. Germline CDR1 reads SGDLS; CDR2 reads YYNGEE. CDR3 residues: CASSARDTLGETQYF. The CDR3 DNA sequence: TGTGCCAGCAGCGCTCGGGACACTTTAGGAGAGACCCAGTACTTC.

V is TRBV5-1 and J is TRBJ1-1; a weak D match, TRBD1 (5 bases). The CDR3 covers 13 residues. The V gene lost 2 bases and the J gene lost 7 bases, with 12 bases spanning the gap. Germline CDR1 SGHRS, CDR2 YFSETQ. In DNA, the CDR3 is TGCGCCAGCAGCTTCTCTCCGGGGGGTGAAGCTTTCTTT. Amino acids: CASSFSPGGEAFF.

The count of this clone is one. The chain is built from TRBV7-9 and TRBJ2-7; 15 bases fit TRBD2. The germline gives CDR1 SEHNR, CDR2 FQNEAQ (reference sequence). There are 18 residues in the CDR3. Trimming at V came to 5 bases and at J to 0 bases, leaving 8 bases not matched to a gene. The CDR3, as DNA: TGTGCCAGCAGCCAACCGGGACTAGCGGGGGGACACTCCTACGAGCAGTACTTC. This translates into CASSQPGLAGGHSYEQYF.

With regard to this clone: The junction differs from germline at one of its ends, possibly a read error. This chain joins TRBV11-2 and TRBJ2-7, with D uncertain. Germline V gives CDR1 SGHAT, CDR2 FQNNGV. The CDR3 sequence is 11 residues long. CDR3 sequence reads: CASSHTYGQYF. The CDR3 DNA reads TGTGCCAGCAGCCATACCTACGGGCAGTACTTC.

The J gene is TRBJ2-3, the V gene TRBV6-1; possibly TRBD1 for D (6 bases). Germline V gene data show CDR1 as MNHNS and CDR2 as SASEGT. The ends were cut back, 3 bases at V and 0 bases at J, with 10 bases in the middle. The CDR3 extends over 15 amino acids. CDR3 sequence (DNA): TGTGCCAGCAGTGACGGACAGCAGAGCACAGATACGCAGTATTTT. It translates to CASSDGQQSTDTQYF.